Presented here are 16 T cell receptor beta chains from one specimen sequenced in a study of blood T cell repertoires in COVID-19. The data were produced by immunoSEQ multiplex PCR, yet TCRdb's version contains in-frame clones alone and is incomplete. Here the sample spans 250,000 or so clones, around 80% being singletons. The sequenced material came from peripheral blood. The receptors stem from a human donor in a cohort sampled during active COVID-19.

This rearrangement joins TRBV5-1 to TRBJ1-2; TRBD1 matches 8 bases. CDR1 and CDR2 (germline): SGHRS, YFSETQ. V shed 4 bases, J shed 8 bases, and the junction held 10 bases outside the gene matches. The CDR3 spans 14 residues. The DNA of the CDR3 is TGCGCCAGCAGCACCCAGACAGGGGTGAAAGGCTACACCTTC. Translating gives CASSTQTGVKGYTF.

The chain combines TRBV19 with TRBJ2-3; 12 bases fit TRBD2. The CDR3 totals 16 residues. V lost 1 base, J lost 3 bases, and 2 bases stayed unmatched. Germline lookup yields CDR1 LNHDA and CDR2 SQIVND (reference sequence). The CDR3: CASSIVGTSGTDTQYF. CDR3 sequence (DNA): TGTGCCAGTAGTATAGTTGGGACTAGCGGGACAGATACGCAGTATTTT.

The chain links TRBV18 to TRBJ1-1, with 8 bases fitting TRBD1. V gave up 3 bases and J gave up 3 bases; unmatched junction bases: 6. CDR1 is KGHSH, CDR2 LQKENI, per germline. The CDR3 spans 15 residues. The CDR3 DNA follows: TGTGCCAGCTCACCGAGGACAGGGATAGACACTGAAGCTTTCTTT. Protein sequence: CASSPRTGIDTEAFF.

The rearrangement joins TRBV4-1 to TRBJ1-4; D gene uncertain. The CDR3 has 19 amino acids. CDR1 is MGHRA and CDR2 is YSYEKL in the germline V gene. The germline V and J ends were trimmed by 0 bases and 0 bases, with 17 bases remaining between them. CDR3 loop: CASSQDLWLGTATNEKLFF. CDR3 nucleotide sequence: TGCGCCAGCAGCCAAGATCTCTGGCTGGGCACAGCAACTAATGAAAAACTGTTTTTT.

This chain links TRBV9 with TRBJ2-1; 8 positions agree with TRBD2. V gave up 0 bases and J gave up 7 bases; unmatched junction bases: 9. Germline CDR1 SGDLS, CDR2 YYNGEE. The CDR3 totals 16 residues. CDR3 amino acids: CASSVGGGPSGNEQFF. CDR3 coding DNA: TGTGCCAGCAGCGTAGGCGGGGGGCCTTCGGGGAATGAGCAGTTCTTC.

V gene TRBV7-2 combines with J gene TRBJ1-1; 9 bases match TRBD1. This CDR3 contains 15 residues. Germline CDR1 SGHTA, CDR2 FQGNSA. The V and J ends lost 5 bases and 10 bases, in that order; junction bases with no gene match: 14. The CDR3 protein is CASSPSRDRVWGAFF. The DNA of the CDR3 is TGTGCCAGCAGCCCGAGCCGGGACAGGGTTTGGGGAGCTTTCTTT.

CDR3 in amino acids: CAISESRRGQETQYF. DNA for the CDR3: TGTGCCATCAGTGAGTCAAGAAGGGGCCAAGAGACCCAGTACTTC. The chain joins TRBV10-3 to TRBJ2-5, with D perhaps matching TRBD1 (5 bases). The V and J ends lost 0 bases and 1 base respectively, with 9 bases between them. CDR1 is ENHRY, CDR2 SYGVKD, per germline. The CDR3 loop spans 15 amino acids.

The chain uses TRBV29-1 and TRBJ2-5; D may be TRBD2 (7 bases). The CDR3 has 15 residues. Germline lookup yields CDR1 SQVTM and CDR2 ANQGSEA. The V and J ends lost 2 bases and 2 bases respectively, with 15 bases between them. CDR3: CSVERGGRWQETQYF. In DNA form, the CDR3 reads TGCAGCGTTGAAAGGGGGGGGAGATGGCAAGAGACCCAGTACTTC. Looking up the rest from reference TRBV29-1 and TRBJ2-5 gives the full variable domain: SAVISQKPSRDICQRGTSLTIQCQVDSQVTMMFWYRQQPGQSLTLIATANQGSEATYESGFVIDKFPISRPNLTFSTLTVSNMSPEDSSIYLCSVERGGRWQETQYFGPGTRLLVL.

The CDR3 reads CASSTQGANEKLFF. In DNA form, the CDR3 reads TGTGCCAGCAGTACACAGGGGGCTAATGAAAAACTGTTTTTT. The chain employs TRBV9 and TRBJ1-4; TRBD1 agrees at 8 bases. Germline lookup yields CDR1 SGDLS and CDR2 YYNGEE. This CDR3 comprises 14 residues. The V and J ends lost 5 bases and 3 bases, in that order; junction bases with no gene match: 3.

In its sample, this clone was seen many times. The rearrangement links TRBV5-4 to TRBJ2-1; 8 bases are shared with TRBD2. CDR3 size: 16 residues. CDR1 and CDR2 (germline): SGHNT, YYREEE (reference sequence). The V and J ends lost 3 bases and 8 bases, in that order; junction bases with no gene match: 13. The CDR3 sequence: CASSSPAGATRDEQFF. CDR3 nucleotides: TGTGCCAGCAGCTCACCAGCGGGAGCCACTAGGGATGAGCAGTTCTTC.

V gene TRBV10-2 combines with J gene TRBJ1-1; 8 nucleotides match TRBD1. The trim removed 6 bases at V and 1 base at J, leaving 4 bases unmatched. Germline V gene data show CDR1 as WSHSY and CDR2 as SAAADI. The CDR3 length is 14 residues. The CDR3 protein is CASRDTGGNTEAFF. The CDR3, as DNA: TGCGCCAGCAGGGATACAGGGGGGAACACTGAAGCTTTCTTT.

The chain uses TRBV18 and TRBJ2-1; 8 nucleotides match TRBD1. Germline values: CDR1 KGHSH, CDR2 LQKENI. This CDR3 has 16 amino acids. Trimming took 3 bases from V and 8 from J; bases not matched to a gene: 12. The DNA for the CDR3 is TGTGCCAGCTCACCGAGCCAGGGGGCGAATAAGTATGAGCAGTTCTTC. Encoded protein: CASSPSQGANKYEQFF.

The rearrangement joins TRBV18 to TRBJ2-1; no reliable D call. The germline gives CDR1 KGHSH, CDR2 LQKENI. Trimming removed 0 bases at V and 12 bases at J, with 9 bases between. The CDR3 is 12 amino acids. In nucleotides, the CDR3 is TGTGCCAGCTCACCACCCGGGTTAGGGCAGTTCTTC. This translates into CASSPPGLGQFF.

V gene TRBV5-1 combines with J gene TRBJ1-1; a weak D match, TRBD1 (5 bases). V was shortened by 5 bases and J by 2 bases, with 13 bases between the two germline ends. This CDR3 contains 14 residues. Germline CDR1 is SGHRS and CDR2 is YFSETQ. CDR3 residues: CASSPTGGNTEAFF. CDR3 coding DNA: TGCGCCAGCAGTCCGACGGGGGGAAACACTGAAGCTTTCTTT.

V usage is TRBV11-2 and J usage is TRBJ2-7; TRBD1 matches at 8 bases. Germline V gene sequence: CDR1 SGHAT, CDR2 FQNNGV. After removal of 5 bases from V and 5 bases from J, the junction contained 8 bases not matched to a gene. The CDR3 runs to 14 residues. CDR3 region: CASSTFGQGDEQYF. DNA for the CDR3: TGTGCCAGCAGCACTTTTGGACAGGGTGACGAGCAGTACTTC.

The chain employs TRBV5-1 and TRBJ1-2, with a tentative D call TRBD1 (5 bases). V gave up 5 bases and J gave up 6 bases, with 17 bases separating them. The CDR3 consists of 14 residues. CDR1 is SGHRS, CDR2 YFSETQ, per germline. CDR3 sequence reads: CASRPGHPRDGYTF. The CDR3, as DNA: TGCGCCAGCAGACCCGGACATCCCAGGGATGGCTACACCTTC.